The next 8 T cell receptor beta chains were all read from a single sample in a study of OX40 agonist ivuxolimab in advanced cancers. Sequenced by immunoSEQ multiplex PCR; TCRdb stores in-frame clones only, minus some. The sample consists of around 70,000 clones, just under 85% of them appearing once. This material consisted of CD4+ or CD8+ T cells sorted from blood, taken in a trial of the OX40 agonist ivuxolimab. These TCRs come from an adult with an advanced solid tumor such as melanoma, head and neck, liver or kidney cancer.

This chain connects TRBV11-3 to TRBJ2-1; possibly TRBD1 for D (6 bases). Trimming pared 5 bases from V and 4 bases from J, leaving 12 bases between. Germline loops: CDR1 SGHNT, CDR2 YENEEA. The CDR3 has 14 amino acids. CDR3 bases: TGTGCCAGCAGCCCGACGGGACAATACAATGAGCAGTTCTTC. Protein sequence: CASSPTGQYNEQFF.

This clone has more than one count but fewer than ten. The rearrangement links TRBV10-2 to TRBJ1-6, with a possible D match to TRBD1 (6 bases). Deletions cut 4 bases from V and 10 bases from J, with 17 bases between. The CDR3 has 15 amino acids. Germline V gives CDR1 WSHSY, CDR2 SAAADI. The CDR3 spells CASSADRTVKSPLHF. CDR3 coding DNA: TGCGCCAGCAGTGCTGACAGGACCGTAAAGTCACCCCTCCACTTT.

This sequence joins TRBV7-2 and TRBJ2-7; tentative D call: TRBD1 (5 bases). Trimming left V 1 base short and J 2 bases short, with 12 bases between. The germline CDR1 and CDR2 sequences are SGHTA and FQGNSA. The CDR3 extends over 15 amino acids. The chain's CDR3 is CASSLVPDSTYEQYV. Here the CDR3 DNA reads TGTGCCAGCAGCTTAGTCCCCGACAGCACCTACGAGCAGTACGTC.

As DNA, the CDR3 is TGCGCCAGCAGCCCTTCCGGGACAGGGAGTCAGCCCCAGCATTTT. This translates into CASSPSGTGSQPQHF. The chain links TRBV4-3 to TRBJ1-5; 9 nucleotides match TRBD1. Germline V CDR1 and CDR2: LGHNA, YSLEER. J gave up 6 bases and V 4 bases, and 7 bases lay outside the gene matches. The CDR3 is 15 residues long.

The genes are TRBV27 and TRBJ1-1; D is perhaps TRBD1 (5 bases). Trimming removed 5 bases from V and 5 bases from J, with 21 bases in between. The CDR3 runs to 16 residues. Germline CDR1 reads MNHEY; CDR2 reads SMNVEV (reference sequence). The CDR3 is CASSLLDSGPRTEAFF. The CDR3 bases are TGTGCCAGCAGTCTTTTAGATTCAGGGCCCCGTACTGAAGCTTTCTTT.

The chain links TRBV28 to TRBJ2-7; a weak D match, TRBD2 (5 bases). The CDR3 contains 14 residues. V was trimmed by 7 bases and J by 1 base, leaving 14 bases between them. Germline V gene lookup returns CDR1 MDHEN and CDR2 SYDVKM. CDR3 nucleotide sequence: TGTGCCAGCATAGAGCGGTTGATGTCCTACGAGCAGTACTTC. It is translated as CASIERLMSYEQYF.

The chain combines TRBV30 with TRBJ2-1, with 7 positions matching TRBD2. Trimming took 2 bases from V and 6 from J; bases not matched to a gene: 7. Germline CDR1 and CDR2: GTSNPN and SVGIG (reference sequence). This CDR3 is built from 14 residues. The CDR3 reads CAWSFSSGANEQFF. The CDR3 DNA reads as TGTGCCTGGAGTTTCAGCAGCGGGGCCAATGAGCAGTTCTTC.

The chain uses TRBV6-5 and TRBJ2-7, with 12 bases lining up with TRBD2. This CDR3 contains 15 residues. V shed 5 bases and J 2 bases; nucleotides not matched to a gene: 4. CDR1 MNHEY and CDR2 SVGAGI come from the germline V gene. The CDR3 DNA sequence: TGTGCCAGCAGTAGACTAGCGGGAGAAGCCTACGAGCAGTACTTC. This encodes CASSRLAGEAYEQYF.